The present entry profiles one T cell receptor beta chain with its context. There is no known antigen for this receptor. Base qualities are not at hand, and no much larger clone is one base apart. This entry is derived from a study of blood T cell repertoires in COVID-19 (dated by TCRdb to about 2020). Background on the whole study: ImmuneRACE Cohort 3 recovered participants were defined by two consecutive negative NP/OP PCR tests, healthcare professional clearance, or symptom resolution. Sample metadata almost always included a de-identified subject ID, COVID-19 status, age in years and sex. Samples covering the acute and convalescent phases of COVID-19 were provided by collaborators in the United States, Italy and Spain. The dataset comprised deeply sampled blood TCRbeta repertoires from subjects exposed to, actively infected with, or recovered from COVID-19. The samples were drawn from the first 160 participants of the ongoing ImmuneRACE study and from some 1,300 subjects provided by 6 global collaborators. The repertoires were released in a freely available public database intended as a resource for research on the immune response to SARS-CoV-2. The prospective study material was composed of cDNA or gDNA derived from T cells, B-cell-depleted T cells, or PBMCs. Where available, HLA class I and class II types were obtained from metadata supplied by the sample provider rather than from assay-based typing.

The immunoSEQ Assay, a bias-controlled multiplex PCR, was used to amplify TCRbeta CDR3 regions from genomic DNA. The paper's processing steps were these. The number of nucleated cells in each sample was estimated by amplification of reference gene primers within the assay. To quantify the absolute abundance of each unique TCRbeta CDR3 rearrangement, sequence reads were collapsed and filtered. For each sample, productive Simpson clonality was calculated as the square root of Simpson's diversity index over productive rearrangements. Held by TCRdb, this immuneACCESS table contains in-frame sequences only and omits some clones. Under half of the omission traces to an unresolved V gene where checked; the cause of the rest is unknown. V, J and clone size are taken as reported in that table, and D and trimming were inferred from the DNA itself. In all, the sample holds about 280,000 clones, and roughly 91% of those were seen once. The ten most abundant clones make up roughly 2% of the sample.

Participants in the prospective study were enrolled through a virtual design, were aged about 18 to 90 years, and lived in roughly 24 United States geographic areas. Cohort assignment in the prospective study relied on participant-reported clinical history from a screening survey and a study questionnaire. In the prospective study, mobile phlebotomists collected whole blood, serum and a nasopharyngeal or oropharyngeal swab from each participant. Over a roughly two-month period, participants in the prospective study had the option of providing additional blood draws and questionnaires. Blood samples from the prospective study were shipped frozen or at room temperature prior to DNA extraction. Broad study findings and their caveats: The quantity of clinical and demographic metadata differed by source and by participant and was supplied without curation.

CDR1 and CDR2 (SGDLS, YYNGEE) derive from the germline V gene. The CDR3 spans 22 residues, from the cysteine through the phenylalanine. Just the 66-base CDR3 DNA is kept, in frame starting at base 1. Germline trimming amounts to 0 bases on V and 4 bases on J, with 15 as the count of junction bases outside the gene matches. Recombination linked TRBV9 to TRBJ2-2, with 16 junctional bases fitting TRBD2. Source material: PBMCs or T cells enriched from blood (not recorded which). The receptor was derived from an older woman in a cohort exposed to, infected with or recovered from COVID-19 (not recorded which). The DNA sequence is TGTGCCAGCAGCGTAGGGTCATTTTGGGGACTAGCGGGAGGGTCCCCCACCGGGGAGCTGTTTTTT. It encodes CASSVGSFWGLAGGSPTGELFF.